This T cell receptor beta chain was captured by sequencing in a study of blood T cell repertoires in COVID-19. About the research overall: COVID-19 samples, acute and convalescent, were from the United States, Italy and Spain. PBMCs, B-cell-depleted T cells, or T cells were the source of the cDNA or gDNA that made up the material.

CDR3 size: 13 residues. The ends were cut back, 2 bases at V and 8 bases at J, with 15 bases in the middle. Germline-derived CDR1 and CDR2 are SQVTM and ANQGSEA. In the original analysis: It was from reference gene primer amplification that nucleated cell counts were estimated. The repertoire was sequenced with immunoSEQ multiplex PCR; TCRdb's copy has only in-frame clones and lacks some. The V and J calls and clone size were taken over from that table, and D and trimming were inferred from the DNA. The data contain around 250,000 clones, approximately 85% of them singletons. This receptor was obtained from a man between 45 and 60 years old with active or convalescent COVID-19. The J gene is TRBJ1-2, the V gene TRBV29-1; TRBD1 is a possible D gene (6 bases). Input material: peripheral blood. CDR3 DNA: TGCAGCGTTGAAAGTCGACAGGCTGGCGGCTACACCTTC. The encoded protein is CSVESRQAGGYTF.